This TCR beta chain was sequenced for a study of T cell responses to AZD1222 COVID-19 vaccine. Overall study results and limits: It was only 6 or 7 AZD1222 recipients who were seropositive at baseline. Vaccine-associated CD4 TCRs ranged over spike, dominating at 160-218 and 743-854.

With 6 bases removed from V and 3 bases from J, the gap between germline ends came to 26 bases. Germline-derived CDR1 and CDR2 are GTSNPN and SVGIG (reference sequence). CDR3 length equals 17 residues. Remarks on this clone: The antigen is undetermined.

TCRdb's copy holds only in-frame clones and misses some; the assay was immunoSEQ multiplex PCR. The sample consists of roughly 140,000 clones, over 75% of them appearing once. The sequenced sample was peripheral blood, obtained on day 0 of AZD1222 vaccination. The origin of this receptor is an adult in good health. The chain combines TRBV30 with TRBJ2-5; maybe TRBD1 (5 bases). DNA for the CDR3: TGTGCCTGTGAACAACTACACATAACAGGAGTCGAAGAGACCCAGTACTTC. Protein sequence: CACEQLHITGVEETQYF.